This T cell receptor (beta chain) was captured by sequencing in a study of regulatory T cells in long-lasting Graves disease. The authors built TCR beta libraries using iRepertoire HTBI primers and Arm-PCR of CDR3 regions. TCRdb ran MiXCR on the multiplex PCR reads and lists one entry per CDR3 protein. The table has hundreds of thousands of distinct CDR3 sequences, approximately 15% seen once. The V and J ends lost 4 bases and 3 bases, in that order; junction bases with no gene match: 10. The CDR3 is made up of 15 amino acids. Looked up from germline, CDR1 is SGHRS and CDR2 is YFSETQ. Documented time point: newly diagnosed GD, antithyroid drugs for less than 3 months. There was RNA extracted from PBMCs, and the TCR library was made from it. Another study also made use of these data, one on T cells in Graves' hyperthyroidism and ophthalmopathy.

The chain joins TRBV5-1 to TRBJ2-7, with TRBD1 matching over 7 bases. The sequencing used peripheral blood mononuclear cells (PBMCs), collected at new diagnosis, from a patient treated with antithyroid drugs. The clonotype originates from a woman aged 25-40 years with Graves disease. The CDR3 sequence: CASSLLTGNIYEQYF. DNA of the CDR3: TGCGCCAGCAGCCTCCTGACAGGGAATATCTACGAGCAGTACTTC. The variable domain in full, completed from reference TRBV5-1 and TRBJ2-7, reads KAGVTQTPRYLIKTRGQQVTLSCSPISGHRSVSWYQQTPGQGLQFLFEYFSETQRNKGNFPGRFSGRQFSNSRSEMNVSTLELGDSALYLCASSLLTGNIYEQYFGPGTRLTVT.